The sequence of this TCR beta chain was determined in a study of T cells in Graves' hyperthyroidism and ophthalmopathy (dated by TCRdb to the late 2010s). Regarding the research as a whole: Peripheral blood was collected at initial diagnosis, before any treatment. According to the paper, TCR Vbeta CDR3 sequencing was carried out on 135 peripheral blood samples, which came from 40 to 45 ophthalmopathy, around 75 hyperthyroidism and some 17 progressor patients. For training and testing, the roughly 100 patients in the discovery cohort were randomly divided in a 7:3 ratio. TCR V-J signatures able to tell the groups apart were searched for in a discovery cohort of 90 to 100 patients, of whom more than 40 had Graves' ophthalmopathy and some 60 had stable Graves' hyperthyroidism. Whether ophthalmopathy could be predicted prospectively was tested in an independent validation cohort made up of 18 hyperthyroidism patients plus 17 patients who later progressed to ophthalmopathy. Once sampling was done, hyperthyroidism patients were given methimazole at a starting dose of 30 mg daily, whereas ophthalmopathy patients were given high-dose intravenous methylprednisolone. In addition, the study compared T-cell repertoires in thyroid tissue and in blood from about 6 Graves' hyperthyroidism patients.

For CDR1 and CDR2, the germline V gene lists SGHRS and YFSETQ. V and J are truncated by 4 bases and 5 bases respectively, leaving an intervening sequence of 14 bases. The CDR3, cysteine through phenylalanine, is 14 amino acids long. The kept DNA is CDR3 alone, 42 bases in frame from the first base. In this sample, this clonotype turned up many times. What antigen it recognizes has not been identified. No base quality information exists; no much larger clone differs at one position. Moderately to severely active disease, a Clinical Activity Score of at least 3, a NOSPECS grade of at least 4, and a duration under 3 months were present in ophthalmopathy patients. Any patient with an uncontrolled infection, another autoimmune disease, pregnancy or lactation was excluded. Diagnoses were established on the basis of clinical symptoms, serum thyroxine and TRAb, thyroid ultrasound, and orbital computed tomography. PBMCs were separated from 8 to 10 ml of fresh peripheral blood using Ficoll-Paque density gradient centrifugation. Total RNA was extracted using Trizol reagent, and RNA quality was assessed on an Agilent 2100 Bioanalyzer.

Broad study findings and their caveats: During validation, the model predicted progression to ophthalmopathy a median of roughly six months ahead of onset, with roughly 65% sensitivity and 72% to 80% specificity. Ophthalmopathy was separated from stable hyperthyroidism by a 13 V-J signature model, with approximately 90% sensitivity and 81% to 82% specificity obtained in cross-validation and 80%/75% obtained in testing. No statistical method was used to fix the sample size in advance, and group allocation was not hidden from the investigators. Blood samples also contained most of the expanded thyroid clonotypes (frequency above 0.001), which suggests that blood repertoires may reflect thyroid immune responses.

Amplification of TCR beta CDR3 regions was carried out from RNA transcripts. For the first round of RT-PCR on the TCR CDR3, the HTBI primer set was used together with the Qiagen OneStep RT-PCR kit. A second multiplex PCR round built the libraries, followed by size selection and purification. Libraries were sequenced paired-end with 100 bp reads on an Illumina HiSeq2000. In the source study's methods: SOAPnuke was used to process the raw data, throwing out any read that contained adapters or uncalled bases, had a mean Phred below 15, or lacked an exact constant-primer or identifier match. COPE v1.2.5 was used to merge the high-quality paired reads, and each unique nucleotide sequence was defined as a clonotype. MiTCR v1.1 was used to align clonotypes to the IMGT TRBV, TRBD and TRBJ reference segments. The analysis included only V-J combinations with a frequency above 0.0001, which together covered 99.2% of the repertoires. The TCS score was defined as F50 (clonal expansion) divided by E x V (chaos), with BLOSUM62-based TCRdist calculated between CDR3 peptides within each V-J. Welch's t-statistics and random forest reduced roughly 500 V-J features to 13, which were used in a naive Bayes classifier (R e1071). TCRdb reanalyzed the raw reads on its own, using fastp at Q25 for trimming and MiXCR for clone calling, and kept in-frame beta chains. CDR3 protein duplicates are merged, each entry listing the most common genes and DNA. None of the V and J calls come from the authors' own analysis; TCRdb made them. This sample holds under 600,000 distinct CDR3 sequences; more than 15% were observed only once. In total, the top ten clones hold approximately 3.5% of the sample.

The TCR comes from a woman in her thirties or forties with Graves' ophthalmopathy. The sample comprised blood. The chain was built from TRBV5-1 and TRBJ2-3, with the D call perhaps TRBD1 or TRBD2, each one matching 5 bases. The base sequence is TGCGCCAGCAGCCCCGGACATAGCGAAGATACGCAGTATTTT. This is translated as CASSPGHSEDTQYF.